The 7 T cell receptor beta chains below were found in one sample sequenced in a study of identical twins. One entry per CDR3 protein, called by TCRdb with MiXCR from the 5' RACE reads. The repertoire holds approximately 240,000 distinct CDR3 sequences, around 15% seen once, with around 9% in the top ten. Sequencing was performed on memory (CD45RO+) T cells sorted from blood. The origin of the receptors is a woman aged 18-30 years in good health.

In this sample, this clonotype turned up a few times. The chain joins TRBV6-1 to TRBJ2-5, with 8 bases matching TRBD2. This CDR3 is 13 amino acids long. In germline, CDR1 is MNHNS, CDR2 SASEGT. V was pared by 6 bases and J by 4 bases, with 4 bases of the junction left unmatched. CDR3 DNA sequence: TGTGCCAGCAGGGCCGCGGGGGGAGAGACCCAGTACTTC. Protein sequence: CASRAAGGETQYF.

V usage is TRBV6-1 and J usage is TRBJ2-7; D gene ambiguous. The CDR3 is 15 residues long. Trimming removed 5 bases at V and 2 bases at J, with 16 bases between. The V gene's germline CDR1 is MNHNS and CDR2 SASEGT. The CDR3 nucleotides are TGTGCCAGCAGTCCGGGCCCGATGGGTACCTACGAGCAGTACTTC. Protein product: CASSPGPMGTYEQYF.

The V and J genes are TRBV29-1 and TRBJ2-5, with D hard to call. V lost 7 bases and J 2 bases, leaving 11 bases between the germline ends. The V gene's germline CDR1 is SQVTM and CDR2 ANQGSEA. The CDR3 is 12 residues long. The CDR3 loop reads CSAGNSQETQYF. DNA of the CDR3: TGCAGCGCCGGCAACTCGCAAGAGACCCAGTACTTC. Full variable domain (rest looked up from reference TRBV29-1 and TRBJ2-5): SAVISQKPSRDICQRGTSLTIQCQVDSQVTMMFWYRQQPGQSLTLIATANQGSEATYESGFVIDKFPISRPNLTFSTLTVSNMSPEDSSIYLCSAGNSQETQYFGPGTRLLVL.

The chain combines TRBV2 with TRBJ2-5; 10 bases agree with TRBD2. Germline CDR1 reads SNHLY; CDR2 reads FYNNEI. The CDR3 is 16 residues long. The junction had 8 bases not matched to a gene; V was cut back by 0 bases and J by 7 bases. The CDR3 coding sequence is TGTGCCAGCAGTGAAGCTACACTAGCGGGGAGTGGGACCCAGTACTTC. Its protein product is CASSEATLAGSGTQYF.

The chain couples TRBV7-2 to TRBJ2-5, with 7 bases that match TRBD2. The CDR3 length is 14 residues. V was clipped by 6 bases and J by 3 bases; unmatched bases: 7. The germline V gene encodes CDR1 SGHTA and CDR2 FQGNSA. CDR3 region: CASSKAGPEETQYF. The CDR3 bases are TGTGCCAGCAGTAAAGCGGGGCCTGAAGAGACCCAGTACTTC.

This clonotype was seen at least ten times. The CDR3 DNA sequence: TGCGCCAGCAGCTCGACAGGGAACTCCTACAATGAGCAGTTCTTC. Encoded protein: CASSSTGNSYNEQFF. The chain is built from TRBV5-1 and TRBJ2-1; the match to TRBD1 covers 7 bases. V trimming: 3 bases; J trimming: 0 bases; junction bases outside the gene matches: 3. Germline V gives CDR1 SGHRS, CDR2 YFSETQ. CDR3 length: 15 amino acids.

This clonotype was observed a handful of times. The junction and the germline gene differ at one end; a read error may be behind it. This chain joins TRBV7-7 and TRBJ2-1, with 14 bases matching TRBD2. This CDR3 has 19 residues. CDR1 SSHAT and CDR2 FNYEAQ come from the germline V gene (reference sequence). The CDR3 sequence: CASSKRQGKGLAGVNEQFF. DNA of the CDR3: TGTGCTAGCAGCAAAAGGCAGGGGAAGGGACTAGCGGGGGTTAATGAGCAGTTCTTC.